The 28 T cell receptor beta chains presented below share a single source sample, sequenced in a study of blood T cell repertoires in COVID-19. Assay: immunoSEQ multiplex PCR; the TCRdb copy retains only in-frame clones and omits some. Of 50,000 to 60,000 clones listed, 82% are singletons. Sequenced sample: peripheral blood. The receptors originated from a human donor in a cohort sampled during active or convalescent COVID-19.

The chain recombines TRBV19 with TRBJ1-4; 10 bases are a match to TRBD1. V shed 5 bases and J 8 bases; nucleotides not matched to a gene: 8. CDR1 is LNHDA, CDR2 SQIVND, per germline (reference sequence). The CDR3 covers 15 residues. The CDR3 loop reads CASSPRTGGDEKLFF. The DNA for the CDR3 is TGTGCCAGTAGTCCCCGGACAGGGGGAGACGAAAAACTGTTTTTT.

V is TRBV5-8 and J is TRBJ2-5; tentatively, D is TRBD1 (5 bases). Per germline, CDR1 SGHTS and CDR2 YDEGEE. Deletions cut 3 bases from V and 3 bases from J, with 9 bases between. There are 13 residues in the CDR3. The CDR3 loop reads CASSSTVEETQYF. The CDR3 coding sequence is TGTGCCAGCAGCTCGACAGTTGAAGAGACCCAGTACTTC.

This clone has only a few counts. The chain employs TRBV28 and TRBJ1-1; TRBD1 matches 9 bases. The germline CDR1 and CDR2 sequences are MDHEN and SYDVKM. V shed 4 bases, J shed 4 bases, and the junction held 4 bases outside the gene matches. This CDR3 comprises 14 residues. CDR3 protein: CASSSGQGTTEAFF. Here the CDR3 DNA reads TGTGCCAGCAGTTCCGGACAGGGGACCACTGAAGCTTTCTTT.

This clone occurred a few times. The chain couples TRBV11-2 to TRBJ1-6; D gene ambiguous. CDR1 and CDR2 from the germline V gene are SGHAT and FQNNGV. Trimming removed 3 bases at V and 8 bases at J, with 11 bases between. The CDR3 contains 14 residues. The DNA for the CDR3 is TGTGCCAGCAGCTTGACATCCGGGGATTCACCCCTCCACTTT. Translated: CASSLTSGDSPLHF.

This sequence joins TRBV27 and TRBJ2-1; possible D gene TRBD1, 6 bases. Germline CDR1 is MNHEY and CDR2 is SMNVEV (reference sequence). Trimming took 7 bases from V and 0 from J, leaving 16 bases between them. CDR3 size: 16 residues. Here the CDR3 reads CASTSQGSSSYNEQFF. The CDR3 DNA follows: TGTGCCAGCACTTCACAGGGCTCTAGCTCCTACAATGAGCAGTTCTTC.

The CDR3 region is CATSREQSQGSYTF. The CDR3, as DNA: TGTGCCACCAGCAGAGAACAGTCCCAGGGAAGCTACACCTTC. The chain recombines TRBV15 with TRBJ1-2, with D maybe TRBD1 (5 bases). This CDR3 has 14 residues. V was shortened by 0 bases and J by 9 bases, with 14 bases between the two germline ends. Per germline, CDR1 LNHNV and CDR2 YYDKDF (reference sequence).

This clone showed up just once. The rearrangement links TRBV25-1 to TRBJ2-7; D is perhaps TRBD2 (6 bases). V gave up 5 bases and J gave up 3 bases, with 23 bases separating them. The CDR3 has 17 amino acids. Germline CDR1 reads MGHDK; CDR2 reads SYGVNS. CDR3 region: CASSLSRGGLYNYEQYF. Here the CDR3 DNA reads TGTGCCAGCAGTCTCTCGCGTGGGGGACTTTATAACTACGAGCAGTACTTC.

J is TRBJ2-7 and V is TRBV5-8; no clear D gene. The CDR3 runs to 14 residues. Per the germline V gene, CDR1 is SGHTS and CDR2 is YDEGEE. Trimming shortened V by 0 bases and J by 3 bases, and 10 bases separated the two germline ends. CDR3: CASSLVGLVYEQYF. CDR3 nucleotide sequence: TGTGCCAGCAGCTTGGTGGGTCTAGTCTACGAGCAGTACTTC.

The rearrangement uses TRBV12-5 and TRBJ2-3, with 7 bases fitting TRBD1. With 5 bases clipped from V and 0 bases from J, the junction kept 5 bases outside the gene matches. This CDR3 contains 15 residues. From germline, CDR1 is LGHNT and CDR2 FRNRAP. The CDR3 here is CASGPGQTSTDTQYF. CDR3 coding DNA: TGTGCTAGTGGTCCGGGACAGACTAGCACAGATACGCAGTATTTT.

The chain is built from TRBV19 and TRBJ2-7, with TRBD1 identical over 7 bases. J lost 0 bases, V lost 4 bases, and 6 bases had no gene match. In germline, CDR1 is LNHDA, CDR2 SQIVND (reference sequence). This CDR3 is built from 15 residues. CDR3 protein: CASSTWGQSSYEQYF. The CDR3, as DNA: TGTGCCAGTAGTACCTGGGGACAGAGCTCCTACGAGCAGTACTTC.

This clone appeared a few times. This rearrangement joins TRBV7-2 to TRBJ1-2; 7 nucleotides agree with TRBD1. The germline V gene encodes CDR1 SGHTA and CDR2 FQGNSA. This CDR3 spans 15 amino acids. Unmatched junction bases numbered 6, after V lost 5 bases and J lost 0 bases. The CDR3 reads CASSLPGQTNYGYTF. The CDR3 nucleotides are TGTGCCAGCAGCCTACCGGGACAGACTAACTATGGCTACACCTTC.

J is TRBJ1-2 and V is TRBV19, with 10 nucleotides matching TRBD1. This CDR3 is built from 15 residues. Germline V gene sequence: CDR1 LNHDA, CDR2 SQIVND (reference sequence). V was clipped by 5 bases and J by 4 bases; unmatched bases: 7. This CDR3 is CASSRGQGEVYGYTF. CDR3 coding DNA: TGTGCCAGTAGTCGAGGACAGGGGGAGGTCTATGGCTACACCTTC. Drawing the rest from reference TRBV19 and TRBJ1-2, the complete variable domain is DGGITQSPKYLFRKEGQNVTLSCEQNLNHDAMYWYRQDPGQGLRLIYYSQIVNDFQKGDIAEGYSVSREKKESFPLTVTSAQKNPTAFYLCASSRGQGEVYGYTFGSGTRLTVV.

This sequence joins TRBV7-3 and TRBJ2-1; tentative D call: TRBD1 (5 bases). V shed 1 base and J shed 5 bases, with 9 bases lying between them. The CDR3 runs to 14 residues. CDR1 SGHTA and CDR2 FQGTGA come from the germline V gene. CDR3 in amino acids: CASSLRQDNNEQFF. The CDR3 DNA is TGTGCCAGCAGCTTAAGGCAGGACAACAATGAGCAGTTCTTC.

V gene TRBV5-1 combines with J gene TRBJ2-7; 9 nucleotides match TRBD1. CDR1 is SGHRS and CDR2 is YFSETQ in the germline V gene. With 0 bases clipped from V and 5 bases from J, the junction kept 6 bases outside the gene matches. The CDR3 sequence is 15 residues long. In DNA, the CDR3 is TGCGCCAGCAGCTTGGGGACAGGGGCCGGGGACGAGCAGTACTTC. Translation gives CASSLGTGAGDEQYF. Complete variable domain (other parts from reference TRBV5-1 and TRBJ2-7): KAGVTQTPRYLIKTRGQQVTLSCSPISGHRSVSWYQQTPGQGLQFLFEYFSETQRNKGNFPGRFSGRQFSNSRSEMNVSTLELGDSALYLCASSLGTGAGDEQYFGPGTRLTVT.

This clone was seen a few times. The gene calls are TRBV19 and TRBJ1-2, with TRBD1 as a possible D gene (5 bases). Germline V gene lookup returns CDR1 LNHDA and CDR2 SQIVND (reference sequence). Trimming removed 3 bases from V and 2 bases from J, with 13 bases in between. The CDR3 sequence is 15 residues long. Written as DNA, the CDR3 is TGTGCCAGTAGTATTCGACAGCTAAGAAACTATGGCTACACCTTC. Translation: CASSIRQLRNYGYTF.

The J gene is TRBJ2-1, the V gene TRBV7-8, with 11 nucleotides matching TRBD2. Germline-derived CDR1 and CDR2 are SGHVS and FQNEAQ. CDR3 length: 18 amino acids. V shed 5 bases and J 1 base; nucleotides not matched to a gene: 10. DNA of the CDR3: TGTGCCAGCAGCGTCTACTCTAGCGGGGGGCTTTCCTACAATGAGCAGTTCTTC. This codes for CASSVYSSGGLSYNEQFF. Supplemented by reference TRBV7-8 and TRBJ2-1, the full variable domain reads GAGVSQSPRYKVAKRGQDVALRCDPISGHVSLFWYQQALGQGPEFLTYFQNEAQLDKSGLPSDRFFAERPEGSVSTLKIQRTQQEDSAVYLCASSVYSSGGLSYNEQFFGPGTRLTVL.

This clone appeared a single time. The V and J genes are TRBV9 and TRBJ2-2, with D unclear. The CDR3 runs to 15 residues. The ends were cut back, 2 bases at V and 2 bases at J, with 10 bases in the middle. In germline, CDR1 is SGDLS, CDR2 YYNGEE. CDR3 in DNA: TGTGCCAGCAGCGTCCTCCCAGAAAACACCGGGGAGCTGTTTTTT. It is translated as CASSVLPENTGELFF.

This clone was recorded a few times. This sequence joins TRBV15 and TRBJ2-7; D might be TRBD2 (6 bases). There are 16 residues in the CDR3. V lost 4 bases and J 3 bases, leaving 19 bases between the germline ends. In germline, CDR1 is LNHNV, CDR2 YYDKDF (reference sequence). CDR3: CATSTKEGLGYYEQYF. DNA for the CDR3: TGTGCCACCAGCACAAAGGAGGGTCTCGGATACTACGAGCAGTACTTC.

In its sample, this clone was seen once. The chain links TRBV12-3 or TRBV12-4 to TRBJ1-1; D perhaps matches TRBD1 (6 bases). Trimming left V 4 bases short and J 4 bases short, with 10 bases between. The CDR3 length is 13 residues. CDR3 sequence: CASSSRGRTEAFF. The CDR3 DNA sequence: TGTGCCAGCAGTTCCAGGGGACGCACTGAAGCTTTCTTT.

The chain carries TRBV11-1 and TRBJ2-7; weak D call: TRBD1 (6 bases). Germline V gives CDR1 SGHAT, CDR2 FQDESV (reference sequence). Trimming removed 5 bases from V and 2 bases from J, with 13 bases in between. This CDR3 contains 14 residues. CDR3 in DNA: TGTGCCAGCAGCCCACGGGACATAGCCTACGAGCAGTACTTC. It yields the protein CASSPRDIAYEQYF.

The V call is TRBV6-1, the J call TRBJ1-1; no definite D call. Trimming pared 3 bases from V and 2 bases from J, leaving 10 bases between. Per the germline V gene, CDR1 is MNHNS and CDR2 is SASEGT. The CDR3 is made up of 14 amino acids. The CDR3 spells CASSESTPNTEAFF. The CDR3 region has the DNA TGTGCCAGCAGTGAGAGTACTCCAAACACTGAAGCTTTCTTT.

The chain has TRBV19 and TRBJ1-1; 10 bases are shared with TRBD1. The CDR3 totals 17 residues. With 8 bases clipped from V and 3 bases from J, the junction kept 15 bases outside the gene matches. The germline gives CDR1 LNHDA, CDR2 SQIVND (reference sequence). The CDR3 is CASRIRNAGQGYTEAFF. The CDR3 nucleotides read TGTGCCAGTCGGATTCGTAATGCGGGACAGGGGTACACTGAAGCTTTCTTT.

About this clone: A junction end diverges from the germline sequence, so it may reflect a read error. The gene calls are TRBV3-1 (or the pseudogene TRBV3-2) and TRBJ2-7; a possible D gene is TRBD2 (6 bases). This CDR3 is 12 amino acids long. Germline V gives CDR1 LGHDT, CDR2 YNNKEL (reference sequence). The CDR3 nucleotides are TGTGCCAGCAGCCCAACGGGACTCAACCTCGCCTTC. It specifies CASSPTGLNLAF.

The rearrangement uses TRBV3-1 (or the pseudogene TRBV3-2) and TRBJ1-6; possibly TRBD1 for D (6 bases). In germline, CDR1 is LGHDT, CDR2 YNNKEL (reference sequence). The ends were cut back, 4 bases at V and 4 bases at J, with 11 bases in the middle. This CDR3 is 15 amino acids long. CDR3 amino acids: CASSLGQLYNSPLHF. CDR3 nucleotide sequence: TGTGCCAGCAGCCTCGGACAGCTATATAATTCACCCCTCCACTTT.

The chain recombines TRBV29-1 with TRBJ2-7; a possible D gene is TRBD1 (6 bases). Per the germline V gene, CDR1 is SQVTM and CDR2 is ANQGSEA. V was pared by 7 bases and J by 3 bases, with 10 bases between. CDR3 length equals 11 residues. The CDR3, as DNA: TGCAGCGCCGAACAGGGCTACGAGCAGTACTTC. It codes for CSAEQGYEQYF.

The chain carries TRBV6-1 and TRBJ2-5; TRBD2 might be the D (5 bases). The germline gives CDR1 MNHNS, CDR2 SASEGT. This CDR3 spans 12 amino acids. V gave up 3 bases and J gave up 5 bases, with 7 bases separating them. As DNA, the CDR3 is TGTGCCAGCAGTGATCGGAGGGAGACCCAGTACTTC. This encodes CASSDRRETQYF.

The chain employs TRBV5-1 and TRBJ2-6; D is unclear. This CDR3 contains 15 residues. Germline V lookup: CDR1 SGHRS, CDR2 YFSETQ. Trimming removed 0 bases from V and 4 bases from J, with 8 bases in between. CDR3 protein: CASSLVEPGANVLTF. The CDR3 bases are TGCGCCAGCAGCTTGGTGGAGCCGGGGGCCAACGTCCTGACTTTC.

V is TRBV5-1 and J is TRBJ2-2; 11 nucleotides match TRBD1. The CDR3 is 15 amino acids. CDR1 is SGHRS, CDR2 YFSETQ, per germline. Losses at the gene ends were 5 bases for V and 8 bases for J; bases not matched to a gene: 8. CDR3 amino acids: CASSRDRGISGELFF. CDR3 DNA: TGCGCCAGCAGTCGGGACAGGGGGATCTCGGGGGAGCTGTTTTTT.